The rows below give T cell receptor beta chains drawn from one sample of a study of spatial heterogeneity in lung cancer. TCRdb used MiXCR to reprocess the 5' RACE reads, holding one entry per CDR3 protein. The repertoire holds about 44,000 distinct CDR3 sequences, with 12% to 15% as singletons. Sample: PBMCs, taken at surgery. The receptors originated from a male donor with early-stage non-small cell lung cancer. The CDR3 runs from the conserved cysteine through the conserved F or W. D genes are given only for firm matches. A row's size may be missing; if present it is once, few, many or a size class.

TGTGCCAGCGGGCGACCCGGGGCCGGGACGGAGAACACTGAAGCTTTCTTT	CASGRPGAGTENTEAFF	TRBJ1-1	NA	TRBV5-4	NA
TGTGCCAGCAGCTTAGAACCGACGTTTAACTATGGCTACACCTTC	CASSLEPTFNYGYTF	TRBJ1-2	NA	TRBV7-2	NA
TGTGCCAGCAGTTACGGGATTGAAGCTTTCTTT	CASSYGIEAFF	TRBJ1-1	NA	TRBV6-5	few
TGTGCCAGCAGTCGCGGACTAGCGGCCTACAATGAGCAGTTCTTC	CASSRGLAAYNEQFF	TRBJ2-1	TRBD2	TRBV6-2/TRBV6-3	many
TGTGCCAGCAGAGAAACAGGGGGAGGACAGCCCCAGCATTTT	CASRETGGGQPQHF	TRBJ1-5	TRBD1	TRBV6-5	few
TGTGCCAGCAGAAATAGCGGGAGGAGCACAGATACGCAGTATTTT	CASRNSGRSTDTQYF	TRBJ2-3	TRBD2	TRBV28	few
TGCAGCGTTACCAGAGCTGACACTGAAGCTTTCTTT	CSVTRADTEAFF	TRBJ1-1	NA	TRBV29-1	NA
TGTGCCAGCAGTAACGCTGAAGCTTTCTTT	CASSNAEAFF	TRBJ1-1	NA	TRBV12-3/TRBV12-4	many
TGCGCCAGCAGCTTCGAACGGGTCCGCTACAATGAGCAGTTCTTC	CASSFERVRYNEQFF	TRBJ2-1	NA	TRBV5-1	NA
TGCAGCGGCTGGCGGCTAGCGGCGAACACCGGGGAGCTGTTTTTT	CSGWRLAANTGELFF	TRBJ2-2	TRBD2	TRBV29-1	once
TGCGCCAGCAGCTTGGGGGCCCTTGGGAACAATGAGCAGTTCTTC	CASSLGALGNNEQFF	TRBJ2-1	NA	TRBV5-1	NA
TGCAGCGTCGACGTGGGACAATTCACCGGGGAGCTGTTTTTT	CSVDVGQFTGELFF	TRBJ2-2	NA	TRBV29-1	many
TGCGCCAGCAGTGACACGGCGTCCTACGAGCAGTACTTC	CASSDTASYEQYF	TRBJ2-7	NA	TRBV5-1	NA
TGTGCCATCAGTGATGGGGCGGTAGCGGAATACAATGAGCAGTTCTTC	CAISDGAVAEYNEQFF	TRBJ2-1	NA	TRBV10-3	few
TGTGCCAGCAGCATGACTAGCGGGAGAGGTAATGAGCAGTTCTTC	CASSMTSGRGNEQFF	TRBJ2-1	TRBD2	TRBV11-3	few
TGCGCCAGCAGCCAAGAGAGGAGAGGTTCCCACAATGAGCAGTTCTTC	CASSQERRGSHNEQFF	TRBJ2-1	NA	TRBV4-3	many
TGTGCCAGCAGCTCACCCCCGGGGGCCCTTAGCTCCTACAATGAGCAGTTCTTC	CASSSPPGALSSYNEQFF	TRBJ2-1	NA	TRBV5-4	NA
TGTGCCAGCTCACCGGCGCTCAGGGGGTACACTGAAGCTTTCTTT	CASSPALRGYTEAFF	TRBJ1-1	TRBD1	TRBV18	NA
TGCGCCAGCACCGAGACAGGTTCAGATACGCAGTATTTT	CASTETGSDTQYF	TRBJ2-3	NA	TRBV5-1	NA
TGTGCCAGCAGCGTTGGACTAGCGGGGGCCCAACTCACAGATACGCAGTATTTT	CASSVGLAGAQLTDTQYF	TRBJ2-3	TRBD2	TRBV9	few
TGTGCCAGCAGTTACCGGACTAGCCGCACCGGGGAGCTGTTTTTT	CASSYRTSRTGELFF	TRBJ2-2	TRBD2	TRBV6-6	few
TGTGCCAGCAGCTCCTCAGGTTCCGGGGCCAACGTCCTGACTTTC	CASSSSGSGANVLTF	TRBJ2-6	NA	TRBV7-3	NA
TGTGCCATCAGTGAATGGGGGCTGAGCTCCTACGAGCAGTACTTC	CAISEWGLSSYEQYF	TRBJ2-7	NA	TRBV10-3	NA
TGTGCCAGCAGTGCCCGACAGGCAAATCAGCCCCAGCATTTT	CASSARQANQPQHF	TRBJ1-5	NA	TRBV2	NA
TGTGCCAGCAGTTCCCAACGTACTGGAAACACCATATATTTT	CASSSQRTGNTIYF	TRBJ1-3	NA	TRBV6-6	NA
TGTGCCAGCAGCCAAGATCAGCGGCCCCGAGATACGCAGTATTTT	CASSQDQRPRDTQYF	TRBJ2-3	NA	TRBV3-1	NA
TGTGCCAGCAGTCCAGTCCCCACAGATACGCAGTATTTT	CASSPVPTDTQYF	TRBJ2-3	NA	TRBV6-5	NA
TGCAGCGTGGCCGGGACAGGTCAGCCCCAGCATTTT	CSVAGTGQPQHF	TRBJ1-5	TRBD1	TRBV29-1	few
TGTGCCACCAGTGAAGTTATGTGGGGCGGCTACACCTTC	CATSEVMWGGYTF	TRBJ1-2	NA	TRBV24-1	few
TGTGCCAGCAGTTACGGGAGAGCATCTGAGCAGTTCTTC	CASSYGRASEQFF	TRBJ2-1	NA	TRBV6-2/TRBV6-3	NA
TGTGCCAGCTATAGCGGGCCCCGGGCCAACGTCCTGACTTTC	CASYSGPRANVLTF	TRBJ2-6	TRBD2	TRBV28	many
TGCAGCGTTGAAGATTTTAGGCCCAGGGGGAATGAGCAGTTCTTC	CSVEDFRPRGNEQFF	TRBJ2-1	TRBD1	TRBV29-1	few
TGCGCCAGCGGAACGCCGGGACAGGGGATGGAGACCCAGTACTTC	CASGTPGQGMETQYF	TRBJ2-5	TRBD1	TRBV5-1	many
TGTGCCAGCAGCCAATCTGTCTGGACGGCCGAGCAGTACTTC	CASSQSVWTAEQYF	TRBJ2-7	NA	TRBV3-1	few